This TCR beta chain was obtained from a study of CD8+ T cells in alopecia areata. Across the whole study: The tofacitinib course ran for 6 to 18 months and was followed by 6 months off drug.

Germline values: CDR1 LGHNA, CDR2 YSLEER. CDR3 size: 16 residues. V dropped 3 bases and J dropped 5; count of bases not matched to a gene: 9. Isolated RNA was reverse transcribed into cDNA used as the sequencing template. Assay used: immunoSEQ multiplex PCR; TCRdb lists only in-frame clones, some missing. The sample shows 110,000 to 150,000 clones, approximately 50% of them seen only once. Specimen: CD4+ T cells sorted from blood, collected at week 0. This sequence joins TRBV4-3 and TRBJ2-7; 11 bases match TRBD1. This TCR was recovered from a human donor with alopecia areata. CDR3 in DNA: TGCGCCAGCAGCCAGTATCTCGGGACAGGGGGGGACGAGCAGTACTTC. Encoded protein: CASSQYLGTGGDEQYF.